This TCR beta chain appears in the sequencing data of a study of blood T cell repertoires in COVID-19. The assay was immunoSEQ multiplex PCR, and TCRdb's table has in-frame clones only and misses some. The repertoire holds some 80,000 clones, 79% seen once, with about 5% in the top ten. The CDR3 sequence is 13 residues long. Looked up from germline, CDR1 is LNHDA and CDR2 is SQIVND (reference sequence). V was trimmed by 9 bases and J by 6 bases, leaving 17 bases between them. This TCR was sampled from a woman aged 80 or older with active or convalescent COVID-19. The gene calls are TRBV19 and TRBJ1-1, with D perhaps TRBD1 (6 bases). The sequenced sample was peripheral blood. CDR3 in amino acids: CASKKQGWPEAFF. CDR3 nucleotide sequence: TGTGCCAGCAAAAAACAGGGATGGCCTGAAGCTTTCTTT.